This TCR beta chain was documented in a study of blood T cell repertoires in COVID-19 (dated by TCRdb to the early 2020s). In terms of the full investigation: Collaborator samples came from the United States, Italy and Spain and covered acute and convalescent phases of COVID-19. The prospective study material was composed of cDNA or gDNA derived from T cells, B-cell-depleted T cells, or PBMCs. Deeply sampled blood TCRbeta repertoires from subjects exposed to, actively infected with, or recovered from COVID-19 were included in the dataset. The repertoires were released in a freely available public database meant as a resource for research on the immune response to SARS-CoV-2. The samples were drawn from two sources: the first 160 participants of the ongoing ImmuneRACE study, and 1,200 or so subjects contributed by 6 global collaborators. Sample metadata almost always included a de-identified subject ID, COVID-19 status, age in years and sex. Where available, HLA class I and class II types were obtained from metadata supplied by the sample provider rather than from assay-based typing. Broad study findings and their caveats: The quantity of clinical and demographic metadata differed by source and by participant and was supplied without curation.

CDR1 SGHVS and CDR2 FQNEAQ are derived from the germline V gene. The CDR3 spans 16 residues, from the cysteine through the phenylalanine. The sequence is cut down to CDR3 DNA, 48 bases in frame from base 1. Unmatched junction bases come to 11, with V trimmed by 7 bases and J by 3 bases. With regard to this clone: It has no known antigen specificity. The sample holds no much larger clone one base away, and base qualities are not on file.

TCRbeta CDR3 regions were amplified from genomic DNA by means of the immunoSEQ Assay, a bias-controlled multiplex PCR. The original pipeline was this. The number of nucleated cells in each sample was estimated by amplification of reference gene primers within the assay. To quantify the absolute abundance of each unique TCRbeta CDR3 rearrangement, sequence reads were collapsed and filtered. For each sample, productive Simpson clonality was calculated by taking the square root of Simpson's diversity index across productive rearrangements. TCRdb carries this immuneACCESS record with in-frame sequences only. Its versions omit some clonotypes, under half of them owing to an unresolved V gene in the studies checked, with the rest unexplained. V and J calls plus clone size are reproduced from that table; the DNA served to infer D and trimming. This sample has roughly 120,000 clones in its table, and about 85% of those were observed once. The ten largest clones capture more than 4% of the sample.

Each collaborating institution followed its own protocols to collect whole blood in K2EDTA tubes. For TCRbeta analysis, collaborator samples were shipped as frozen whole blood, as isolated PBMCs, or as DNA extracted from either sample type. The receptor chain draws on TRBV7-8 and TRBJ2-3, and 9 junction bases match TRBD2. Sequencing was done on a sample of peripheral blood. This receptor was taken from a human donor in a cohort sampled during active COVID-19. CDR3 loop: CASTPVVAGVTDTQYF. The DNA sequence is TGTGCCAGCACTCCCGTGGTAGCGGGAGTTACAGATACGCAGTATTTT.